A single sample is the source of the 10 T cell receptor beta chains below, sequenced in a study of cytomegalovirus exposure and HLA in healthy donors. 13 Jbeta primers and 60 Vbeta primers were used for the PCR. Here immunoSEQ multiplex PCR was the method, and the copy in TCRdb shows in-frame clones only, minus some. The data show 200,000 to 250,000 clones, almost 85% seen once. The specimen sequenced was PBMCs. The receptor set was obtained from a woman aged 40-49 years in good health and CMV-seronegative.

The rearrangement joins TRBV5-8 to TRBJ2-3; D uncertain. Per the germline V gene, CDR1 is SGHTS and CDR2 is YDEGEE. V was pared by 4 bases and J by 0 bases, with 6 bases between. The CDR3 totals 13 residues. The CDR3 DNA reads as TGTGCCAGCAGCCTACGAAGCACAGATACGCAGTATTTT. It encodes CASSLRSTDTQYF.

This clone was counted between two and nine times. This chain uses TRBV11-2 with TRBJ2-3, with no clear D. Trimming cost V 6 bases and J 2 bases, with 9 bases left between them. Germline CDR1 is SGHAT and CDR2 is FQNNGV. The CDR3 loop spans 13 amino acids. CDR3 loop: CASRGPLTDTQYF. CDR3 DNA: TGTGCCAGCAGGGGCCCGCTCACAGATACGCAGTATTTT.

The chain has TRBV6-7 and TRBJ1-5; D is perhaps TRBD1 (5 bases). TRBV6-7 is annotated as an ORF whose role is uncertain. The V end was cut by 7 bases, the J end by 0 bases, with 16 bases between. CDR3 size: 16 residues. Here the CDR3 reads CASTCPGHISNQPQHF. The CDR3 DNA follows: TGTGCCAGCACCTGCCCAGGGCACATTAGCAATCAGCCCCAGCATTTT.

The J gene is TRBJ2-2, the V gene TRBV2, with 9 bases that match TRBD1. V trimming: 7 bases; J trimming: 8 bases; junction bases outside the gene matches: 20. The V gene's germline CDR1 is SNHLY and CDR2 FYNNEI. This CDR3 region has 18 residues. CDR3 in DNA: TGTGCCAGCACTCGTGGGCCGGACAGGGGTACGCGGGGAGGGGAGCTGTTTTTT. It translates to CASTRGPDRGTRGGELFF. Full variable domain (outside the CDR3, taken from reference TRBV2 and TRBJ2-2): EPEVTQTPSHQVTQMGQEVILRCVPISNHLYFYWYRQILGQKVEFLVSFYNNEISEKSEIFDDQFSVERPDGSNFTLKIRSTKLEDSAMYFCASTRGPDRGTRGGELFFGEGSRLTVL.

The chain uses TRBV5-1 and TRBJ1-2; D perhaps matches TRBD1 (6 bases). The ends were cut back, 6 bases at V and 4 bases at J, with 13 bases in the middle. This CDR3 spans 13 amino acids. Germline V gives CDR1 SGHRS, CDR2 YFSETQ. CDR3 sequence (DNA): TGCGCCAGCACCCTGGACAGCGTCTATGGCTACACCTTC. Translated: CASTLDSVYGYTF.

This chain uses TRBV30 with TRBJ1-4; D is ambiguous. V was shortened by 0 bases and J by 1 base, with 6 bases between the two germline ends. Germline V CDR1 and CDR2: GTSNPN, SVGIG (reference sequence). CDR3 length equals 14 residues. The CDR3 region is CAWSVQRTNEKLFF. In nucleotides, the CDR3 is TGTGCCTGGAGTGTACAACGAACTAATGAAAAACTGTTTTTT.

Comments on this clone: The junction and the germline gene differ at one end; a read error may be behind it. This chain's CDR3 is CATSREGVWAQHF. The CDR3 bases are TGTGCCACCAGCCGAGAAGGGGTTTGGGCCCAGCATTTT. This chain joins TRBV15 and TRBJ1-5; perhaps TRBD1 as D (5 bases). Germline V lookup: CDR1 LNHNV, CDR2 YYDKDF (reference sequence). The CDR3 runs to 13 residues.

V gene TRBV6-6 combines with J gene TRBJ1-1; D perhaps matches TRBD1 (5 bases). Germline CDR1 is MNHNY and CDR2 is SVGAGI (reference sequence). The CDR3 totals 14 residues. V was pared by 0 bases and J by 4 bases, with 9 bases between. CDR3 loop: CASSYSGGPTEAFF. CDR3 DNA sequence: TGTGCCAGCAGTTACTCGGGGGGTCCCACTGAAGCTTTCTTT.

The CDR3, as DNA: TGTGCCAGCAGCTTGGCGTCACCCCTCCACTTT. Protein: CASSLASPLHF. V gene TRBV5-8 combines with J gene TRBJ1-6; D call uncertain. Trimming pared 0 bases from V and 10 bases from J, leaving 2 bases between. Per the germline V gene, CDR1 is SGHTS and CDR2 is YDEGEE. The CDR3 has 11 amino acids.

The chain has TRBV5-1 and TRBJ1-1; 7 bases fit TRBD1. Germline V gene data show CDR1 as SGHRS and CDR2 as YFSETQ. CDR3 length: 14 residues. V shed 4 bases and J 3 bases; nucleotides not matched to a gene: 6. This CDR3 is CASSIRQGDTEAFF. The CDR3 DNA reads as TGCGCCAGCAGCATAAGACAGGGCGACACTGAAGCTTTCTTT.